This T cell receptor (beta chain) was sequenced for a study of T cell repertoires in cytomegalovirus infection. Findings of the study overall: The response measured ex vivo was dominated by TCR beta clonotypes (HLA-C-restricted and CMV-specific).

This clonotype was seen only a few times. Its antigen is not identified. Looked up from germline, CDR1 is SGHTA and CDR2 is FQGNSA. The J segment lost 6 bases and the V segment lost 5 bases, leaving 15 bases of the junction unmatched. The length of the CDR3 is 18 residues. Via MiXCR, TCRdb re-called the reads, giving one row per CDR3 protein. This sample yields roughly 720,000 distinct CDR3 sequences, of which approximately 34% are seen a single time; 2.5% to 3.5% belongs to the top ten. Material for sequencing was PBMCs. The receptor's source is a human donor in good health (CMV status not recorded). Some clones in this sample may be carry-over from other donors' samples. The J gene is TRBJ2-3, the V gene TRBV7-2; 12 bases map to TRBD2. The CDR3 protein is CASSLGLAGTFGEDTQYF. CDR3 DNA sequence: TGTGCCAGCAGCCTTGGACTAGCGGGGACTTTTGGTGAGGATACGCAGTATTTT. Supplemented by reference TRBV7-2 and TRBJ2-3, the full variable domain reads GAGVSQSPSNKVTEKGKDVELRCDPISGHTALYWYRQSLGQGLEFLIYFQGNSAPDKSGLPSDRFSAERTGGSVSTLTIQRTQQEDSAVYLCASSLGLAGTFGEDTQYFGPGTRLTVL.